A single sample gave rise to the 10 T cell receptor beta chains below, sequenced in a study of cytotoxic CD8 clonotypes in ibrutinib-treated CLL. Libraries were prepared by immunoSEQ multiplex PCR; TCRdb keeps only in-frame clonotypes and omits some of them. The top ten hold about 16% of the sample, which has hundreds of thousands of clones, under 80% seen once. The specimen was PBMCs, collected after 24 months of ibrutinib treatment. These receptors all come from a human donor with chronic lymphocytic leukemia.

The V and J genes are TRBV7-2 and TRBJ2-5; no reliable D call. Germline loops: CDR1 SGHTA, CDR2 FQGNSA. This CDR3 spans 14 amino acids. Trimming shortened V by 1 base and J by 5 bases, and 11 bases separated the two germline ends. The CDR3 is CASSLVVAWETQYF. The CDR3, as DNA: TGTGCCAGCAGCTTAGTCGTAGCATGGGAGACCCAGTACTTC.

The genes are TRBV7-9 and TRBJ2-1, with D perhaps matching TRBD2 (7 bases). Trimming removed 8 bases at V and 1 base at J, with 27 bases between. The CDR3 extends over 19 amino acids. The germline V gene encodes CDR1 SEHNR and CDR2 FQNEAQ (reference sequence). The CDR3 coding sequence is TGTGCCAGCGATGCGCCGGGGCTCACAGGGAGGGGGTCCTACAATGAGCAGTTCTTC. Residues: CASDAPGLTGRGSYNEQFF.

This chain uses TRBV29-1 with TRBJ2-7, with D possibly being TRBD1 or TRBD2 (5 bases each). V shed 7 bases and J shed 2 bases, with 15 bases lying between them. The CDR3 loop spans 13 amino acids. Germline-derived CDR1 and CDR2 are SQVTM and ANQGSEA. CDR3 bases: TGCAGCGCCAGGGACGGAGGTCCCTACGAGCAGTACTTC. Translation: CSARDGGPYEQYF.

This clone was recorded once. The chain links TRBV4-3 to TRBJ2-7; 9 nucleotides match TRBD1. Looked up from germline, CDR1 is LGHNA and CDR2 is YSLEER. This CDR3 comprises 15 residues. V shed 0 bases, J shed 4 bases, and the junction held 4 bases outside the gene matches. CDR3 in DNA: TGCGCCAGCAGCCAAGATAAGGGGACAGGGTACGAGCAGTACTTC. It yields the protein CASSQDKGTGYEQYF.

V gene TRBV5-6 combines with J gene TRBJ2-7, with 8 nucleotides matching TRBD1. Trimming at V came to 4 bases and at J to 7 bases, leaving 10 bases not matched to a gene. The CDR3 covers 14 residues. CDR1 and CDR2 from the germline V gene are SGHDT and YYEEEE. CDR3 nucleotides: TGTGCCAGCAGCCCCAGGCCAGGGGGCTATGAGCAGTACTTC. Translated, it gives CASSPRPGGYEQYF.

This sequence joins TRBV5-1 and TRBJ2-7, with TRBD1 matching 9 bases. Germline-derived CDR1 and CDR2 are SGHRS and YFSETQ. V lost 4 bases and J lost 4; bases outside the gene matches: 12. CDR3 length equals 16 residues. The chain's CDR3 is CASSPSGYGTGYEQYF. Here the CDR3 DNA reads TGCGCCAGCAGCCCATCCGGCTACGGGACAGGGTACGAGCAGTACTTC.

The J gene is TRBJ2-3, the V gene TRBV29-1, with D maybe TRBD1 (5 bases). CDR1 SQVTM and CDR2 ANQGSEA come from the germline V gene. There are 12 residues in the CDR3. The V end was cut by 5 bases, the J end by 8 bases, with 14 bases between. The CDR3 reads CSVILTVGTQYF. The CDR3 region has the DNA TGCAGCGTTATATTGACAGTGGGTACGCAGTATTTT.

This rearrangement joins TRBV28 to TRBJ2-5; no firm D call. Trimming left V 7 bases short and J 4 bases short, with 19 bases between. CDR1 and CDR2 from the germline V gene are MDHEN and SYDVKM. The CDR3 runs 15 residues. CDR3 residues: CASTQTRSSGETQYF. The CDR3 nucleotides read TGTGCCAGCACTCAAACCCGGAGCTCGGGAGAGACCCAGTACTTC.

The V and J genes are TRBV29-1 and TRBJ2-7, with 7 bases matching TRBD2. The V gene's germline CDR1 is SQVTM and CDR2 ANQGSEA. This CDR3 has 15 residues. The J segment lost 3 bases and the V segment lost 2 bases, leaving 10 bases of the junction unmatched. CDR3: CSVEWAGAPGYEQYF. The CDR3 DNA sequence: TGCAGCGTTGAATGGGCGGGAGCTCCCGGCTACGAGCAGTACTTC.

The chain uses TRBV29-1 and TRBJ2-3, with D tentatively TRBD1 or TRBD2 (5 bases each). The germline V and J ends were trimmed by 0 bases and 6 bases, with 19 bases remaining between them. Germline lookup yields CDR1 SQVTM and CDR2 ANQGSEA. This CDR3 has 16 amino acids. The CDR3 region has the DNA TGCAGCGTTGAAGATCTCCACGAGGGGAAGGGCGATACGCAGTATTTT. Its protein product is CSVEDLHEGKGDTQYF.